Below, 6 T cell receptor beta chains from the same sample are listed, as sequenced in a study of shared clonotypes between healthy human individuals. Measured with immunoSEQ multiplex PCR; TCRdb has only the in-frame clones, and not every one. The data contain about 340,000 clones, more than 60% of them singletons. The sample was memory CD4+ T cells sorted from blood. The subset was: CD45RA-negative fraction. The source is a man aged 25-45 years in good health.

J is TRBJ1-4 and V is TRBV6-1; D remains unclear. Germline CDR1 reads MNHNS; CDR2 reads SASEGT. The CDR3 runs to 12 residues. V dropped 6 bases and J dropped 3 bases, with 5 bases sitting between them. The CDR3 spells CASRGPNEKLFF. Here the CDR3 DNA reads TGTGCCAGCAGGGGTCCTAATGAAAAACTGTTTTTT.

The chain is built from TRBV20-1 and TRBJ2-1, with unresolved D. The CDR3 sequence is 11 residues long. Trimming removed 5 bases from V and 7 bases from J, with 9 bases in between. The germline V gene has CDR1 DFQATT and CDR2 SNEGSKA (reference sequence). The CDR3 sequence is CSAEEKNEQFF. The CDR3, as DNA: TGCAGTGCTGAAGAGAAGAATGAGCAGTTCTTC.

The genes are TRBV11-2 and TRBJ2-3; 7 bases fit TRBD2. Germline CDR1 reads SGHAT; CDR2 reads FQNNGV. V shed 2 bases and J 0 bases; nucleotides not matched to a gene: 14. There are 19 residues in the CDR3. CDR3 nucleotide sequence: TGTGCCAGCAGCTTAAATCCGTGGCTAGCGGAGACTAGCACAGATACGCAGTATTTT. The encoded protein is CASSLNPWLAETSTDTQYF.

The CDR3 nucleotides read TGTGCCAGCAGACGGGACCGGGTGGCGAACACTGAAGCTTTCTTT. The encoded protein is CASRRDRVANTEAFF. The rearrangement joins TRBV7-2 to TRBJ1-1; tentative D call: TRBD1 (5 bases). CDR3 length: 15 amino acids. The germline gives CDR1 SGHTA, CDR2 FQGNSA. V dropped 6 bases and J dropped 1 base, with 15 bases sitting between them.

Comments on this clone: The sample has other DNA sequences that encode this CDR3 too. CDR3 in DNA: TGTGCCAGTAGTATACAGGGTGGCAATCAGCCCCAGCATTTT. It codes for CASSIQGGNQPQHF. The V gene is TRBV19, the J gene TRBJ1-5; TRBD1 might be the D (5 bases). V lost 2 bases and J lost 2, with 7 bases in between. In germline, CDR1 is LNHDA, CDR2 SQIVND (reference sequence). This CDR3 is built from 14 residues. Full variable domain (missing parts from reference TRBV19 and TRBJ1-5): DGGITQSPKYLFRKEGQNVTLSCEQNLNHDAMYWYRQDPGQGLRLIYYSQIVNDFQKGDIAEGYSVSREKKESFPLTVTSAQKNPTAFYLCASSIQGGNQPQHFGDGTRLSIL.

The V and J genes are TRBV19 and TRBJ2-2, with 8 bases fitting TRBD1. Germline assignment: CDR1 LNHDA and CDR2 SQIVND (reference sequence). This CDR3 region has 15 residues. The trim removed 4 bases at V and 5 bases at J, leaving 6 bases unmatched. The DNA of the CDR3 is TGTGCCAGTAGTAAAACGACAGGGGTAACCGGGGAGCTGTTTTTT. Protein: CASSKTTGVTGELFF.